This TCR beta chain was captured in a study of Tregs in tolerant kidney transplant recipients. Looking at the study overall: The nonmyeloablative bone marrow transplants came from related graft donors, with transient mixed chimerism.

Study-level findings and limits: Nucleotide sequences could not be compared across some patients' samples due to primer changes. In tolerant patients, donor-specific Tregs outgrew total Tregs, suggesting antigen-driven expansion.

The table came from immunoSEQ multiplex PCR; TCRdb's copy has only in-frame clones and leaves some out. The sample holds around 33,000 clones. As for this clone: The antigen remains undetermined. The CDR3 goes on 3 residues after the read ends, and that part is filled in from the germline J gene.

With 5 bases removed from V and 4 bases from J, the gap between germline ends came to 12 bases. Germline V CDR1 and CDR2: KGHSH, LQKENI. The CDR3 consists of 13 residues. Here the sequenced sample was CD8+ T cells from blood, taken before the transplant. The TCR sequence derives from a human donor who received a combined kidney and bone marrow transplant. The chain uses TRBV18 and TRBJ2-7; no definite D call. The part of the CDR3 DNA that was read is TGTGCCAGCTCAACGACAAGTGGGTACGAG. It translates to CASSTTSGYE. The complete CDR3 protein is CASSTTSGYEQYF.